These 15 T cell receptor beta chains were sequenced from one sample in a study of T cells in Graves' hyperthyroidism and ophthalmopathy. TCR beta CDR3 regions were amplified from RNA. The HTBI primer set was used in a first-round RT-PCR of the TCR CDR3. One entry per CDR3 protein results from TCRdb running MiXCR on the multiplex PCR reads. The repertoire holds some 570,000 distinct CDR3 sequences, with roughly 17% as singletons. Sequencing used blood. The receptors here all came from a woman aged 18-35 years with Graves' ophthalmopathy.

The sample holds many counts of this clonotype. The chain carries TRBV20-1 and TRBJ2-3; D is unresolved. CDR1 and CDR2 (germline): DFQATT, SNEGSKA (reference sequence). The V end was cut by 8 bases, the J end by 9 bases, with 18 bases between. This CDR3 spans 12 amino acids. Written as DNA, the CDR3 is TGCAGTCTGAGCGCGGCGCCGGAGACGCAGTATTTT. This codes for CSLSAAPETQYF.

This clonotype occurred once. The rearrangement uses TRBV11-1 and TRBJ2-5, with 10 positions matching TRBD1. The J segment lost 7 bases and the V segment lost 7 bases, leaving 15 bases of the junction unmatched. The CDR3 is made up of 16 amino acids. Germline V lookup: CDR1 SGHAT, CDR2 FQDESV (reference sequence). The CDR3 loop reads CASTGQGGTGIRTQYF. The CDR3 DNA reads as TGTGCCAGCACCGGACAGGGGGGCACCGGGATTAGGACCCAGTACTTC.

This clonotype appeared a few times. V is TRBV27 and J is TRBJ1-5, with D perhaps matching TRBD1 (6 bases). CDR3 length: 14 amino acids. Germline CDR1 and CDR2: MNHEY and SMNVEV (reference sequence). V was cut by 3 bases and J by 9 bases, with 15 bases left in between. CDR3 DNA sequence: TGTGCCAGCAGTTTTAACAGGGCAACTTTGCCCCAGCATTTT. As protein: CASSFNRATLPQHF.

This clonotype was observed a handful of times. This rearrangement joins TRBV28 to TRBJ1-2; D gene ambiguous. This CDR3 is built from 14 residues. The V gene's germline CDR1 is MDHEN and CDR2 SYDVKM. Deletions cut 1 base from V and 4 bases from J, with 10 bases between. CDR3 in amino acids: CASSLFKGPYGYTF. For the CDR3, the DNA is TGTGCCAGCAGTTTATTCAAGGGCCCCTATGGCTACACCTTC.

The sample holds one count of this clonotype. The genes are TRBV28 and TRBJ1-5, with TRBD1 identical over 10 bases. The CDR3 sequence is 14 residues long. The ends lost 6 bases at V and 6 bases at J; junction bases unmatched: 5. Germline CDR1 is MDHEN and CDR2 is SYDVKM. CDR3 coding DNA: TGTGCCAGCAGGGGGACAGGGGAATTTCAGCCCCAGCATTTT. Its protein product is CASRGTGEFQPQHF. The full variable domain, in which reference TRBV28 and TRBJ1-5 provide the parts outside the CDR3, is DVKVTQSSRYLVKRTGEKVFLECVQDMDHENMFWYRQDPGLGLRLIYFSYDVKMKEKGDIPEGYSVSREKKERFSLILESASTNQTSMYLCASRGTGEFQPQHFGDGTRLSIL.

The chain couples TRBV5-6 to TRBJ2-5, with D unclear. Deletions cut 1 base from V and 0 bases from J, with 16 bases between. From germline, CDR1 is SGHDT and CDR2 YYEEEE. The CDR3 totals 17 residues. As DNA, the CDR3 is TGTGCCAGCAGCTTGATCTCTTTCGAGACCAACCAAGAGACCCAGTACTTC. Protein: CASSLISFETNQETQYF.

In its sample, this clonotype was seen many times. The chain uses TRBV7-9 and TRBJ2-1; D is unclear. The CDR3 spans 14 residues. Germline CDR1 reads SEHNR; CDR2 reads FQNEAQ (reference sequence). Trimming shortened V by 5 bases and J by 0 bases, and 8 bases separated the two germline ends. Here the CDR3 DNA reads TGTGCCAGCAGCGACTCGTCCTCCTACAATGAGCAGTTCTTC. The encoded protein is CASSDSSSYNEQFF.

The chain couples TRBV11-2 to TRBJ2-3, with a weak D call TRBD2 (5 bases). Germline V CDR1 and CDR2: SGHAT, FQNNGV. Trimming removed 2 bases from V and 2 bases from J, with 14 bases in between. There are 16 residues in the CDR3. In DNA, the CDR3 is TGTGCCAGCAGCTTACCCCCGGAGGCCCCCACAGATACGCAGTATTTT. It is translated as CASSLPPEAPTDTQYF.

This clonotype has a count of ten or more. The gene calls are TRBV28 and TRBJ1-1; possible D gene TRBD1, 5 bases. The V and J ends lost 4 bases and 5 bases respectively, with 23 bases between them. Germline lookup yields CDR1 MDHEN and CDR2 SYDVKM. CDR3 length: 17 residues. In nucleotides, the CDR3 is TGTGCCAGCAGTTCATGGTGGTTTTGGGGCCGGGTGACTGAAGCTTTCTTT. Its translation is CASSSWWFWGRVTEAFF.

This chain links TRBV10-2 with TRBJ2-5; 7 bases are shared with TRBD2. The CDR3 sequence is 11 residues long. CDR1 and CDR2 (germline): WSHSY, SAAADI. CDR3 residues: CAGGTQETQYF. CDR3 in DNA: TGCGCGGGGGGGACCCAAGAGACCCAGTACTTC.

This clonotype was observed a handful of times. With a much larger clone just one base away, this may be a read error. V usage is TRBV18 and J usage is TRBJ1-1; maybe TRBD1 (6 bases). This CDR3 is built from 15 residues. Germline loops: CDR1 KGHSH, CDR2 LQKENI. The ends were cut back, 2 bases at V and 5 bases at J, with 15 bases in the middle. The CDR3 loop reads CASSPIGWGRTEAFF. The DNA for the CDR3 is TGTGCCAGCTCACCAATCGGCTGGGGGCGGACTGAAGCTTTCTTT.

This clonotype was seen repeatedly, ten times or more. The V and J genes are TRBV3-2 and TRBJ2-5; the table's D call, TRBD2, has no DNA check behind it. TRBV3-2 is tagged as a pseudogene. This CDR3 region has 15 residues. This chain's CDR3 is CASRMGPRRQETQYF. The CDR3 DNA sequence: TGTGCCAGCAGGATGGGACCTCGGCGGCAGGAGACCCAGTACTTC.

This clonotype was seen ten or more times. V is TRBV27 and J is TRBJ2-7; D possibly matches TRBD1 or TRBD2 (5 bases each). This CDR3 is built from 12 residues. Germline CDR1 and CDR2: MNHEY and SMNVEV (reference sequence). Trimming stripped 8 bases from V and 4 bases from J, with 12 bases between. The CDR3 spells CASGTTRYEQYF. CDR3 sequence (DNA): TGTGCCAGCGGGACCACCCGGTACGAGCAGTACTTC.

A remark on this clonotype: One junction end does not reproduce the germline sequence, and a read error may be involved. V gene TRBV7-9 combines with J gene TRBJ2-3; 9 positions match TRBD2. CDR1 and CDR2 from the germline V gene are SEHNR and FQNEAQ (reference sequence). The CDR3 extends over 15 amino acids. The CDR3 nucleotides read TGTGCCACCAGCAGACTAGCGGAGAGAACAGATACGCAGTATTTT. Translated: CATSRLAERTDTQYF.

This clonotype was counted ten times or more. The V and J genes are TRBV12-3 or TRBV12-4 and TRBJ2-7, with 7 bases aligning to TRBD1. V gave up 5 bases and J gave up 6 bases; unmatched junction bases: 4. The CDR3 length is 12 residues. The CDR3 here is CASSRQGPEQYF. In DNA, the CDR3 is TGTGCCAGCAGTCGACAGGGACCCGAGCAGTACTTC.